Here is one T cell receptor beta chain with its context. This sample was taken from a study of shared T cell receptors in the human thymus. The repertoire was sequenced with immunoSEQ multiplex PCR; TCRdb's copy has only in-frame clones and lacks some. Among approximately 760,000 clones listed, 80% to 90% were seen once. Germline CDR1 reads MGHRA; CDR2 reads YSYEKL. The CDR3 length is 15 residues. With 3 bases removed from V and 3 bases from J, the gap between germline ends came to 14 bases. The same specimen was also included in a second study, on human thymus T cells. Per that paper: It was healthy Finnish infants having corrective surgery for congenital heart defects who were the donors. Thymus was obtained from resections taken during corrective heart surgery. Blood and thymic repertoires both appeared biased in V and J gene usage. As related research reported, thymic repertoires overlapped highly among unrelated individuals.

Sequencing was done on a sample of thymocytes. The chain carries TRBV4-1 and TRBJ1-1, with D possibly being TRBD1 (5 bases). This receptor was identified in a girl less than two years old with a congenital heart defect. CDR3 sequence: CASSHHGGGDTEAFF. CDR3 nucleotides: TGCGCCAGCAGCCACCACGGGGGTGGGGACACTGAAGCTTTCTTT.